Each of the 18 T cell receptor beta chains below was sequenced from the same sample in a study of blood T cell repertoires in COVID-19. TCRdb's copy holds only in-frame clones and misses some; the assay was immunoSEQ multiplex PCR. The sample holds approximately 36,000 clones, 75% to 90% seen once. Sequencing was done on a sample of peripheral blood. These TCRs come from a man aged 55 to 69 with acute or convalescent COVID-19.

V and J are TRBV5-8 and TRBJ2-1; TRBD2 aligns across 8 bases. CDR3 size: 15 residues. With V trimmed by 3 bases and J by 5 bases, 7 bases remained unmatched. CDR1 is SGHTS, CDR2 YDEGEE, per germline. Written as DNA, the CDR3 is TGTGCCAGCAGCTCGAAAGCGGGAGCCCACAATGAGCAGTTCTTC. It codes for CASSSKAGAHNEQFF.

V gene TRBV6-5 combines with J gene TRBJ2-3; D is undetermined. The CDR3 spans 11 residues. CDR1 is MNHEY, CDR2 SVGAGI, per germline. V was trimmed by 6 bases and J by 4 bases, leaving 5 bases between them. For the CDR3, the DNA is TGTGCCAGCAGGTCTTCAGATACGCAGTATTTT. It yields the protein CASRSSDTQYF.

The genes are TRBV9 and TRBJ1-1; 9 bases fit TRBD1. Germline CDR1 and CDR2: SGDLS and YYNGEE. The CDR3 runs to 18 residues. V trimming: 4 bases; J trimming: 0 bases; junction bases outside the gene matches: 13. In DNA, the CDR3 is TGTGCCAGCAGCCCCCGATTTGAGACAGGGGGTATGAACACTGAAGCTTTCTTT. This encodes CASSPRFETGGMNTEAFF.

The chain uses TRBV11-3 and TRBJ2-7; 7 bases line up with TRBD1. CDR1 and CDR2 (germline): SGHNT, YENEEA. The CDR3 loop spans 14 amino acids. V dropped 5 bases and J dropped 2; count of bases not matched to a gene: 6. The CDR3: CASSRRGTAYEQYV. CDR3 bases: TGTGCCAGCAGCCGTAGGGGGACAGCCTACGAGCAGTACGTC.

Here the CDR3 DNA reads TGTGCCAGCAGCGGGACTAGCGGGAGGATGTCGCCGTTCTTC. Protein: CASSGTSGRMSPFF. V and J are TRBV2 and TRBJ2-1, with TRBD2 identical over 15 bases. J gave up 15 bases and V 6 bases, and 9 bases lay outside the gene matches. This CDR3 is 14 amino acids long. The germline gives CDR1 SNHLY, CDR2 FYNNEI.

This clone was detected a few times. The chain is built from TRBV10-1 and TRBJ1-5; D might be TRBD1 (5 bases). The CDR3 has 15 residues. The germline CDR1 and CDR2 sequences are WNHNN and SYGVQD (reference sequence). V was clipped by 6 bases and J by 0 bases, with 12 bases between them. The CDR3 sequence: CASSAGLDSNQPQHF. DNA of the CDR3: TGCGCCAGCAGCGCAGGGCTGGATAGCAATCAGCCCCAGCATTTT.

V is TRBV9 and J is TRBJ2-7; perhaps TRBD2 as D (6 bases). Germline V lookup: CDR1 SGDLS, CDR2 YYNGEE. The V and J ends lost 2 bases and 3 bases respectively, with 15 bases between them. This CDR3 spans 15 amino acids. The CDR3 reads CASSVGSLAGYEQYF. CDR3 DNA: TGTGCCAGCAGCGTCGGGAGCCTCGCCGGCTACGAGCAGTACTTC.

This chain uses TRBV19 with TRBJ1-1, with D perhaps matching TRBD1 (6 bases). Germline CDR1 reads LNHDA; CDR2 reads SQIVND (reference sequence). The CDR3 loop spans 14 amino acids. V lost 4 bases to trimming and J lost 1 base, with 10 bases between them. The CDR3 coding sequence is TGTGCCAGTAGTACACCGACAGGGAACACTGAAGCTTTCTTT. Its protein is CASSTPTGNTEAFF.

This clone was seen a single time. The chain recombines TRBV5-1 with TRBJ2-3; D is possibly TRBD1 (6 bases). This CDR3 contains 16 residues. Trimming shortened V by 0 bases and J by 1 base, and 12 bases separated the two germline ends. Germline V gene sequence: CDR1 SGHRS, CDR2 YFSETQ. The CDR3 nucleotides read TGCGCCAGCAGCTTGGTGCCTGAGGGGGGCACAGATACGCAGTATTTT. It encodes CASSLVPEGGTDTQYF.

In DNA form, the CDR3 reads TGTGCCGGAGCGGGTAGCGGGACTCACACGCAGTATTTT. The encoded protein is CAGAGSGTHTQYF. The chain carries TRBV30 and TRBJ2-3, with 8 nucleotides matching TRBD2. With 8 bases clipped from V and 9 bases from J, the junction kept 13 bases outside the gene matches. The CDR3 loop spans 13 amino acids. Per the germline V gene, CDR1 is GTSNPN and CDR2 is SVGIG (reference sequence).

A few counts support this clone. The V gene is TRBV2, the J gene TRBJ2-3, with D uncertain. This CDR3 contains 11 residues. Germline assignment: CDR1 SNHLY and CDR2 FYNNEI. Trimming left V 5 bases short and J 2 bases short, with 2 bases between. CDR3 sequence: CASSYTDTQYF. In nucleotides, the CDR3 is TGTGCCAGCAGTTACACAGATACGCAGTATTTT.

V and J are TRBV4-3 and TRBJ1-2; D may be TRBD1 (6 bases). V was pared by 1 base and J by 7 bases, with 10 bases between. Per germline, CDR1 LGHNA and CDR2 YSLEER. The CDR3 is 13 residues long. CDR3 in amino acids: CASSQGGPFGYTF. The CDR3 coding sequence is TGCGCCAGCAGCCAAGGGGGGCCCTTTGGCTACACCTTC.

This clone was recorded once. The rearrangement links TRBV3-1 (or the pseudogene TRBV3-2) to TRBJ1-1; 12 bases are shared with TRBD1. The CDR3 runs to 15 residues. Per germline, CDR1 LGHDT and CDR2 YNNKEL (reference sequence). V was clipped by 5 bases and J by 5 bases; unmatched bases: 6. For the CDR3, the DNA is TGTGCCAGCAGCTCCCGGGACAGGGGGCTTACTGAAGCTTTCTTT. It yields the protein CASSSRDRGLTEAFF.

The J gene is TRBJ2-1, the V gene TRBV5-6; D unresolved. CDR1 and CDR2 (germline): SGHDT, YYEEEE. The V end was cut by 1 base, the J end by 2 bases, with 10 bases between. CDR3 size: 15 residues. The CDR3 loop is CASSLKPSPYNEQFF. The DNA of the CDR3 is TGTGCCAGCAGCTTGAAGCCTAGTCCCTACAATGAGCAGTTCTTC.

The chain couples TRBV27 to TRBJ1-2, with 7 bases that match TRBD1. This CDR3 spans 12 amino acids. The V gene's germline CDR1 is MNHEY and CDR2 SMNVEV (reference sequence). V lost 6 bases, J lost 12 bases, and 10 bases stayed unmatched. Here the CDR3 DNA reads TGTGCCAGCAGGAAGACGGGACAGATCAACACCTTC. As protein: CASRKTGQINTF.

The chain is built from TRBV5-4 and TRBJ2-3, with TRBD2 matching over 7 bases. The germline V gene has CDR1 SGHNT and CDR2 YYREEE (reference sequence). This CDR3 comprises 15 residues. J gave up 2 bases and V 0 bases, and 3 bases lay outside the gene matches. As DNA, the CDR3 is TGTGCCAGCAGCTTGGGTCTAGCGGTCACAGATACGCAGTATTTT. Translation gives CASSLGLAVTDTQYF.

The V and J genes are TRBV7-6 and TRBJ2-3, with TRBD1 as a possible D gene (6 bases). Germline assignment: CDR1 SGHVS and CDR2 FNYEAQ. V was trimmed by 2 bases and J by 0 bases, leaving 12 bases between them. CDR3 length equals 16 residues. The CDR3 bases are TGTGCCAGCAGCTTAAGGGACACTTATAGCACAGATACGCAGTATTTT. This encodes CASSLRDTYSTDTQYF. Full variable domain (outside the CDR3, taken from reference TRBV7-6 and TRBJ2-3): GAGVSQSPRYKVTKRGQDVALRCDPISGHVSLYWYRQALGQGPEFLTYFNYEAQQDKSGLPNDRFSAERPEGSISTLTIQRTEQRDSAMYRCASSLRDTYSTDTQYFGPGTRLTVL.

This clone came up once. V and J are TRBV5-4 and TRBJ2-1; 15 bases agree with TRBD2. There are 18 residues in the CDR3. CDR1 SGHNT and CDR2 YYREEE come from the germline V gene (reference sequence). After removal of 4 bases from V and 9 bases from J, the junction contained 14 bases not matched to a gene. CDR3 loop: CASSRGLAGGAIGGEQFF. The CDR3 DNA reads TGTGCCAGCAGCCGAGGACTAGCGGGAGGGGCCATAGGAGGTGAGCAGTTCTTC.